Below are 23 T cell receptor beta chains sequenced from a single sample in a study of tumour-infiltrating T cells in Burkitt lymphoma. Sequencing was performed with immunoSEQ multiplex PCR; in TCRdb, only in-frame clones are kept and a portion is missing. The data show around 45,000 clones, less than 35% seen once. Material for sequencing was tumor tissue. Receptors were obtained from a human donor with Burkitt lymphoma.

V is TRBV19 and J is TRBJ1-2; D is possibly TRBD1 (6 bases). Trimming pared 5 bases from V and 5 bases from J, leaving 24 bases between. CDR1 and CDR2 (germline): LNHDA, SQIVND (reference sequence). There are 17 residues in the CDR3. The CDR3 reads CASSPRTAGGVRYGYTF. CDR3 coding DNA: TGTGCCAGTAGTCCCCGGACAGCCGGGGGCGTTCGGTATGGCTACACCTTC.

The chain is built from TRBV5-4 and TRBJ2-5; D is uncertain. The CDR3 has 12 amino acids. Germline V CDR1 and CDR2: SGHNT, YYREEE (reference sequence). Trimming left V 2 bases short and J 5 bases short, with 7 bases between. The CDR3 loop is CASSFPAETQYF. As DNA, the CDR3 is TGTGCCAGCAGCTTCCCAGCCGAGACCCAGTACTTC.

This clone was seen only a few times. J is TRBJ1-3 and V is TRBV29-1; D is possibly TRBD1 (5 bases). Trimming left V 6 bases short and J 0 bases short, with 9 bases between. Germline CDR1 and CDR2: SQVTM and ANQGSEA. The CDR3 runs 13 residues. For the CDR3, the DNA is TGCAGCGTAGACAGTGTCTCTGGAAACACCATATATTTT. Amino acids: CSVDSVSGNTIYF.

This clone appeared a few times. The rearrangement joins TRBV6-1 to TRBJ2-2; the D gene is possibly TRBD2 (6 bases). There are 14 residues in the CDR3. Trimming removed 6 bases at V and 6 bases at J, with 14 bases between. Per the germline V gene, CDR1 is MNHNS and CDR2 is SASEGT. In DNA form, the CDR3 reads TGTGCCAGCAGAAAAGAGGAGGGCCCCGGGGAGCTGTTTTTT. This codes for CASRKEEGPGELFF.

The chain couples TRBV15 to TRBJ1-2, with D unresolved. The length of the CDR3 is 12 residues. Trimming stripped 5 bases from V and 8 bases from J, with 12 bases between. The germline CDR1 and CDR2 sequences are LNHNV and YYDKDF (reference sequence). CDR3 coding DNA: TGTGCCACCAGCCTAGGACCAAACGGCTACACCTTC. This sequence encodes CATSLGPNGYTF.

The chain combines TRBV10-3 with TRBJ1-4; 10 nucleotides agree with TRBD1. J was trimmed by 7 bases and V by 6 bases; bases with no gene match: 2. CDR1 ENHRY and CDR2 SYGVKD come from the germline V gene. The CDR3 loop spans 13 amino acids. The CDR3 nucleotides are TGTGCCATCAGCGGACAGGGGGGTGAAAAACTGTTTTTT. This encodes CAISGQGGEKLFF.

The chain has TRBV5-1 and TRBJ2-7, with 9 bases fitting TRBD1. CDR1 is SGHRS, CDR2 YFSETQ, per germline. The CDR3 length is 14 residues. Trimming at V came to 3 bases and at J to 6 bases, leaving 7 bases not matched to a gene. The CDR3: CASSSSGQGGEQYF. The CDR3 nucleotides are TGCGCCAGCAGCTCGTCGGGACAGGGCGGCGAGCAGTACTTC.

This clone has a handful of counts. CDR3 loop: CAISLRDRGTEAFF. CDR3 in DNA: TGTGCCATCAGCCTCCGGGACAGGGGCACTGAAGCTTTCTTT. The V gene is TRBV10-3, the J gene TRBJ1-1; TRBD1 matches 10 bases. The CDR3 runs 14 residues. Germline lookup yields CDR1 ENHRY and CDR2 SYGVKD. V gave up 6 bases and J gave up 4 bases; unmatched junction bases: 5.

The sample holds a few counts of this clone. The chain uses TRBV6-5 and TRBJ2-7; a weak D match, TRBD1 (5 bases). This CDR3 is built from 16 residues. In germline, CDR1 is MNHEY, CDR2 SVGAGI. Trimming pared 1 base from V and 5 bases from J, leaving 18 bases between. CDR3 loop: CASSYFATGDEDEQYF. The CDR3 DNA reads as TGTGCCAGCAGTTACTTCGCTACAGGTGACGAGGACGAGCAGTACTTC.

This chain joins TRBV18 and TRBJ1-1; no clear D. Germline-derived CDR1 and CDR2 are KGHSH and LQKENI. Trimming cost V 3 bases and J 5 bases, with 10 bases left between them. The CDR3 consists of 13 residues. CDR3 DNA sequence: TGTGCCAGCTCACCGAAGATGTTTACTGAAGCTTTCTTT. Amino acids: CASSPKMFTEAFF. Combining the CDR3 with reference TRBV18 and TRBJ1-1 gives the whole variable domain NAGVMQNPRHLVRRRGQEARLRCSPMKGHSHVYWYRQLPEEGLKFMVYLQKENIIDESGMPKERFSAEFPKEGPSILRIQQVVRGDSAAYFCASSPKMFTEAFFGQGTRLTVV.

The chain uses TRBV27 and TRBJ1-6; D is possibly TRBD1 (6 bases). This CDR3 is 17 amino acids long. CDR1 is MNHEY and CDR2 is SMNVEV in the germline V gene (reference sequence). Trimming removed 0 bases at V and 4 bases at J, with 13 bases between. CDR3 coding DNA: TGTGCCAGCAGTTTATCGCCGGACAGCCGTTATAATTCACCCCTCCACTTT. Its translation: CASSLSPDSRYNSPLHF.

V gene TRBV13 combines with J gene TRBJ1-2; the D gene is possibly TRBD1 (5 bases). Germline lookup yields CDR1 PRHDT and CDR2 FYEKMQ (reference sequence). V shed 5 bases and J shed 7 bases, with 20 bases lying between them. The CDR3 length is 15 residues. The CDR3 DNA reads as TGTGCCAGCAGCATCCAGGGCATTCGAGGCTCTGGCTACACCTTC. It codes for CASSIQGIRGSGYTF.

This clone has just a few counts. The rearrangement joins TRBV13 to TRBJ1-1; 12 bases line up with TRBD1. The CDR3 extends over 16 amino acids. V lost 4 bases to trimming and J lost 4 bases; unmatched junction nucleotides: 7. Germline V gene lookup returns CDR1 PRHDT and CDR2 FYEKMQ (reference sequence). CDR3 protein: CASSSRDRGLFTEAFF. The CDR3 DNA is TGTGCCAGCAGCTCACGGGACAGGGGGCTGTTCACTGAAGCTTTCTTT.

The chain combines TRBV4-3 with TRBJ2-2; D is tentatively TRBD1 or TRBD2 (5 bases each). Germline CDR1 is LGHNA and CDR2 is YSLEER. V was pared by 0 bases and J by 6 bases, with 14 bases between. This CDR3 is 16 amino acids long. The CDR3 sequence: CASSQERGALAGELFF. CDR3 coding DNA: TGCGCCAGCAGCCAAGAACGGGGCGCGTTGGCCGGGGAGCTGTTTTTT.

This clone was picked up a small number of times. The V and J genes are TRBV6-1 and TRBJ1-5; D is unclear. Germline lookup yields CDR1 MNHNS and CDR2 SASEGT. This CDR3 has 13 amino acids. V dropped 2 bases and J dropped 4 bases, with 6 bases sitting between them. This chain's CDR3 is CASSELGNQPQHF. CDR3 nucleotide sequence: TGTGCCAGCAGTGAACTTGGAAATCAGCCCCAGCATTTT.

The rearrangement links TRBV19 to TRBJ1-1; D possibly corresponds to TRBD1 (5 bases). V was pared by 6 bases and J by 2 bases, with 10 bases between. The CDR3 is 13 residues long. From germline, CDR1 is LNHDA and CDR2 SQIVND (reference sequence). The CDR3 DNA is TGTGCCAGTAGCTTGGGGGTAAACACTGAAGCTTTCTTT. Protein: CASSLGVNTEAFF.

The V call is TRBV30, the J call TRBJ2-2, with 9 bases fitting TRBD1. The ends lost 3 bases at V and 5 bases at J; junction bases unmatched: 16. CDR1 and CDR2 from the germline V gene are GTSNPN and SVGIG (reference sequence). The CDR3 is 18 residues long. The CDR3 DNA sequence: TGTGCCTGGAGAAGTTTAGCCGGTCGGGACAGGGCAACCGGGGAGCTGTTTTTT. Its protein is CAWRSLAGRDRATGELFF.

The V gene is TRBV7-2, the J gene TRBJ1-5; D uncertain. The CDR3 consists of 14 residues. The V end lost 5 bases, the J end lost 4 bases, and 12 bases lay between the germline ends. CDR1 is SGHTA, CDR2 FQGNSA, per germline. CDR3 loop: CASSPPGRNQPQHF. CDR3 DNA: TGTGCCAGCAGCCCCCCGGGGAGGAATCAGCCCCAGCATTTT.

This clone was seen a handful of times. This chain connects TRBV6-4 to TRBJ2-5; 7 positions agree with TRBD2. This CDR3 is built from 16 residues. CDR1 is MRHNA, CDR2 SNTAGT, per germline. Unmatched junction bases numbered 10, after V lost 4 bases and J lost 2 bases. The CDR3 DNA follows: TGTGCCAGCAGTGCCGGGACTAAATCCGATCAAGAGACCCAGTACTTC. Its translation is CASSAGTKSDQETQYF.

The chain couples TRBV6-6 to TRBJ2-3; D call uncertain. The CDR3 spans 13 residues. Per germline, CDR1 MNHNY and CDR2 SVGAGI (reference sequence). Trimming shortened V by 4 bases and J by 1 base, and 6 bases separated the two germline ends. The CDR3 protein is CASSSQGTDTQYF. The CDR3 DNA is TGTGCCAGCAGTTCTCAGGGCACAGATACGCAGTATTTT.

The chain joins TRBV7-3 to TRBJ2-2; a possible D gene is TRBD2 (5 bases). The germline V gene has CDR1 SGHTA and CDR2 FQGTGA. The V and J ends lost 6 bases and 5 bases respectively, with 16 bases between them. The CDR3 is 15 residues long. The CDR3: CASRGGPSGTGELFF. In DNA form, the CDR3 reads TGTGCCAGCAGAGGAGGACCGTCGGGGACCGGGGAGCTGTTTTTT.

This clone was picked up a small number of times. V gene TRBV4-1 combines with J gene TRBJ1-6; unclear D gene. Trimming pared 0 bases from V and 1 base from J, leaving 10 bases between. The V gene's germline CDR1 is MGHRA and CDR2 YSYEKL. The CDR3 totals 17 residues. The DNA for the CDR3 is TGCGCCAGCAGCCAAGAAATATTGTCTTCCTATAATTCACCCCTCCACTTT. Its translation is CASSQEILSSYNSPLHF.

The V gene is TRBV5-1, the J gene TRBJ1-2; D is unresolved. The germline gives CDR1 SGHRS, CDR2 YFSETQ. V dropped 0 bases and J dropped 4 bases, with 13 bases sitting between them. There are 15 residues in the CDR3. The CDR3 nucleotides read TGCGCCAGCAGCTTGGCCGATAGGCCGACCTATGGCTACACCTTC. Encoded protein: CASSLADRPTYGYTF.